The 20 T cell receptor beta chains given below trace back to one sample, sequenced in a study of regulatory T cells in long-lasting Graves disease (TCRdb year 2021). The time point label, read with the paper, signifies: newly diagnosed GD, antithyroid drugs for less than 3 months. RNA was extracted from PBMCs in TRIzol for both TCR sequencing and RNA sequencing. To prepare the library, multiplex PCR was applied. TCRdb records Illumina HiSeq 4000 as the sequencer. iRepertoire HTBI primers and Arm-PCR amplification of CDR3 regions were used to construct TCR beta libraries. In TCRdb, the public reads were trimmed at Q25 with fastp and aligned with MiXCR, with productive beta chains retained. Entries that share a CDR3 protein sequence are merged under the most common genes and DNA. The sample table records approximately 460,000 distinct CDR3 sequences; approximately 16% of these occur just once. Of the sample, roughly 10% is held by the ten largest clones.

The same sample was also used in a study of T cells in Graves' hyperthyroidism and ophthalmopathy.

Sequenced here: peripheral blood mononuclear cells (PBMCs), sampled at new diagnosis, from a patient treated with antithyroid drugs. The receptors were gathered from a woman between 25 and 40 years old with Graves disease. Donor details come from another sample of the same person, matched by shared clones.

The chain has TRBV3-1 and TRBJ1-2, with D possibly being TRBD1 (5 bases). From germline, CDR1 is LGHDT and CDR2 YNNKEL (reference sequence). V was cut by 1 base and J by 6 bases, with 12 bases left in between. The CDR3 extends over 14 amino acids. The CDR3 DNA reads TGTGCCAGCAGCCAAGGAGGTCGCAGGGATGGCTACACCTTC. It yields the protein CASSQGGRRDGYTF.

This clonotype was seen many times. V and J are TRBV7-8 and TRBJ2-3, with D possibly being TRBD1 or TRBD2 (6 bases each). CDR1 is SGHVS, CDR2 FQNEAQ, per germline. The V and J ends lost 5 bases and 2 bases respectively, with 11 bases between them. The CDR3 runs 14 residues. The DNA for the CDR3 is TGTGCCAGCAGCAGCCGGGGGCTCACAGATACGCAGTATTTT. Translating it yields CASSSRGLTDTQYF.

The table lists this clonotype with many counts. This rearrangement joins TRBV6-1 to TRBJ2-1; TRBD2 matches at 7 bases. V was clipped by 4 bases and J by 5 bases; unmatched bases: 11. The CDR3 runs 16 residues. The germline V gene encodes CDR1 MNHNS and CDR2 SASEGT. As DNA, the CDR3 is TGTGCCAGCAGTGGGCTACTAGCGAGGGTGAACAATGAGCAGTTCTTC. This encodes CASSGLLARVNNEQFF.

This clonotype was counted ten times or more. This chain connects TRBV5-1 to TRBJ2-7, with a weak D call TRBD2 (6 bases). CDR3 length: 14 amino acids. Germline loops: CDR1 SGHRS, CDR2 YFSETQ. The V and J ends lost 0 bases and 5 bases respectively, with 12 bases between them. CDR3 residues: CASSLVGGADEQYF. CDR3 in DNA: TGCGCCAGCAGCTTGGTGGGGGGTGCCGACGAGCAGTACTTC.

The rearrangement links TRBV6-2 or TRBV6-3 to TRBJ1-2; D ambiguous. Per germline, CDR1 MNHEY and CDR2 SVGEGT. The CDR3 totals 12 residues. Trimming removed 2 bases from V and 5 bases from J, with 6 bases in between. For the CDR3, the DNA is TGTGCCAGCAGTTACCGGGTTTATGGCTACACCTTC. Its translation is CASSYRVYGYTF.

This clonotype was found a few times. The chain recombines TRBV28 with TRBJ1-2, with a possible D match to TRBD1 (6 bases). This CDR3 is built from 14 residues. The germline V and J ends were trimmed by 5 bases and 0 bases, with 10 bases remaining between them. CDR1 is MDHEN and CDR2 is SYDVKM in the germline V gene. Here the CDR3 DNA reads TGTGCCAGCAGTGTACAGGGAGCTAACTATGGCTACACCTTC. Protein: CASSVQGANYGYTF.

This clonotype was observed a few times. The V and J genes are TRBV5-6 and TRBJ2-4, with 9 bases that match TRBD2. Trimming at V came to 6 bases and at J to 8 bases, leaving 15 bases not matched to a gene. The CDR3 extends over 16 amino acids. CDR1 is SGHDT, CDR2 YYEEEE, per germline. The CDR3 sequence: CASTHAASGISDIQYF. DNA of the CDR3: TGTGCCAGCACCCATGCGGCTAGCGGGATTTCGGACATTCAGTACTTC.

This clonotype has ten or more counts. V is TRBV20-1 and J is TRBJ2-1, with TRBD2 as a possible D gene (6 bases). CDR1 and CDR2 from the germline V gene are DFQATT and SNEGSKA (reference sequence). Trimming shortened V by 0 bases and J by 0 bases, and 18 bases separated the two germline ends. This CDR3 region has 18 residues. The CDR3 DNA reads TGCAGTGCTAGAGATCCCTCCGGGGCGGGGAGCTCCTACAATGAGCAGTTCTTC. It is translated as CSARDPSGAGSSYNEQFF.

This clonotype was counted ten times or more. At one end the junction does not follow the germline gene, possibly because of a read error. The chain employs TRBV2 and TRBJ1-4, with D possibly being TRBD1 (6 bases). The CDR3 contains 12 residues. The germline CDR1 and CDR2 sequences are SNHLY and FYNNEI. This CDR3 is CASGTTTEKLFF. The CDR3 DNA is TGTGCCTCAGGGACAACTACTGAAAAACTGTTTTTT.

This clonotype was counted at least ten times. The chain links TRBV20-1 to TRBJ2-5; 7 positions agree with TRBD2. The CDR3 extends over 12 amino acids. V gave up 8 bases and J gave up 3 bases; unmatched junction bases: 6. CDR1 and CDR2 from the germline V gene are DFQATT and SNEGSKA (reference sequence). CDR3 nucleotide sequence: TGCAGTTCTCGGGACTACAAAGAGACCCAGTACTTC. Residues: CSSRDYKETQYF.

The V gene is TRBV28, the J gene TRBJ2-6, with D possibly being TRBD1 (6 bases). This CDR3 region has 15 residues. Germline V gene sequence: CDR1 MDHEN, CDR2 SYDVKM. V gave up 4 bases and J gave up 1 base, with 8 bases separating them. The CDR3 coding sequence is TGTGCCAGCAGTTCAGGGGTGTCTGGGGCCAACGTCCTGACTTTC. Its protein product is CASSSGVSGANVLTF. Filled out from reference TRBV28 and TRBJ2-6, the complete variable domain reads DVKVTQSSRYLVKRTGEKVFLECVQDMDHENMFWYRQDPGLGLRLIYFSYDVKMKEKGDIPEGYSVSREKKERFSLILESASTNQTSMYLCASSSGVSGANVLTFGAGSRLTVL.

Ten or more counts support this clonotype. V gene TRBV29-1 combines with J gene TRBJ1-1; D is unresolved. The CDR3 runs 15 residues. CDR1 and CDR2 from the germline V gene are SQVTM and ANQGSEA. The V gene lost 4 bases and the J gene lost 5 bases, with 20 bases spanning the gap. The CDR3 region is CSVVDRERVGTEAFF. The CDR3 nucleotides are TGCAGCGTTGTGGATCGGGAACGGGTAGGAACTGAAGCTTTCTTT.

This clonotype was seen many times. V is TRBV7-2 and J is TRBJ2-5, with D unclear. The germline gives CDR1 SGHTA, CDR2 FQGNSA. Trimming removed 3 bases at V and 5 bases at J, with 10 bases between. The length of the CDR3 is 13 residues. The CDR3 sequence is CASSFGSRETQYF. In DNA form, the CDR3 reads TGTGCCAGCAGCTTCGGTAGCAGGGAGACCCAGTACTTC.

The rearrangement links TRBV6-2 or TRBV6-3 to TRBJ1-2, with 9 positions matching TRBD1. CDR1 MNHEY and CDR2 SVGEGT come from the germline V gene. With 2 bases clipped from V and 4 bases from J, the junction kept 8 bases outside the gene matches. The CDR3 covers 16 residues. The DNA for the CDR3 is TGTGCCAGCAGTTACCGGCCGGGACAGGGAATCTATGGCTACACCTTC. Its translation is CASSYRPGQGIYGYTF.

The chain links TRBV11-2 to TRBJ2-1, with 10 bases matching TRBD1. CDR3 size: 16 residues. The ends lost 5 bases at V and 0 bases at J; junction bases unmatched: 4. Germline-derived CDR1 and CDR2 are SGHAT and FQNNGV. The CDR3 loop is CASSRGQGSSYNEQFF. For the CDR3, the DNA is TGTGCCAGCAGCAGGGGACAGGGGAGCTCCTACAATGAGCAGTTCTTC. The full variable domain, completed using reference TRBV11-2 and TRBJ2-1, is EAGVAQSPRYKIIEKRQSVAFWCNPISGHATLYWYQQILGQGPKLLIQFQNNGVVDDSQLPKDRFSAERLKGVDSTLKIQPAKLEDSAVYLCASSRGQGSSYNEQFFGPGTRLTVL.

This clonotype was found many times. The chain employs TRBV6-5 and TRBJ1-5, with D maybe TRBD1 (6 bases). The CDR3 runs to 19 residues. V lost 4 bases and J 5 bases, leaving 27 bases between the germline ends. Germline-derived CDR1 and CDR2 are MNHEY and SVGAGI. The CDR3 loop reads CASSFNGNSDSLADQPQHF. As DNA, the CDR3 is TGTGCCAGCAGTTTTAATGGAAATTCGGACAGCCTGGCGGATCAGCCCCAGCATTTT.

The chain links TRBV29-1 to TRBJ2-3; maybe TRBD2 (6 bases). CDR3 length equals 13 residues. Trimming removed 3 bases from V and 7 bases from J, with 14 bases in between. Germline CDR1 reads SQVTM; CDR2 reads ANQGSEA. The CDR3 is CSVDAGMDNTQYF. CDR3 in DNA: TGCAGCGTTGATGCGGGGATGGATAATACGCAGTATTTT.

The V call is TRBV20-1, the J call TRBJ2-1, with TRBD2 matching over 7 bases. Germline CDR1 is DFQATT and CDR2 is SNEGSKA (reference sequence). V was pared by 1 base and J by 9 bases, with 9 bases of the junction left unmatched. The CDR3 has 14 residues. The CDR3 DNA reads TGCAGTGCTAGAGCGGGGGAGGGCCGGGGTGAGCAGTTCTTC. It yields the protein CSARAGEGRGEQFF.

The chain combines TRBV6-2 or TRBV6-3 with TRBJ1-1; TRBD1 matches at 8 bases. Germline-derived CDR1 and CDR2 are MNHEY and SVGEGT. The CDR3 is 16 amino acids. J gave up 0 bases and V 6 bases, and 9 bases lay outside the gene matches. The CDR3 spells CASRDRVGLMNTEAFF. In DNA, the CDR3 is TGTGCCAGCAGGGACAGGGTCGGGTTGATGAACACTGAAGCTTTCTTT.

This clonotype was observed many times. The J gene is TRBJ2-2, the V gene TRBV28; 9 bases align to TRBD2. Germline CDR1 is MDHEN and CDR2 is SYDVKM. There are 14 residues in the CDR3. Trimming at V came to 2 bases and at J to 7 bases, leaving 2 bases not matched to a gene. The CDR3 region has the DNA TGTGCCAGCAGTTTAAGGACTAGCGTCGGGGAGCTGTTTTTT. The encoded protein is CASSLRTSVGELFF.